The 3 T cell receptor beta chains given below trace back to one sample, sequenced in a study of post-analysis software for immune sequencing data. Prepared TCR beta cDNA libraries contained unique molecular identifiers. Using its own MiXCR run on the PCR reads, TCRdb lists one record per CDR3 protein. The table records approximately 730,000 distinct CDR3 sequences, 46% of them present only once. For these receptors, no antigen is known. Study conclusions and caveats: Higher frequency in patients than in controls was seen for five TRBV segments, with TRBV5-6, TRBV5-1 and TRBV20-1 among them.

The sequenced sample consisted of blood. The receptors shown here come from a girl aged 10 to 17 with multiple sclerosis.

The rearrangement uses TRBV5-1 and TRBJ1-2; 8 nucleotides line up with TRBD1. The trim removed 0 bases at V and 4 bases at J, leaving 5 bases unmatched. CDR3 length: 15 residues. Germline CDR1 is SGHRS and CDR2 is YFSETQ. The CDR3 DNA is TGCGCCAGCAGCTTGGGCCCAGGGGGCCCCTATGGCTACACCTTC. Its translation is CASSLGPGGPYGYTF.

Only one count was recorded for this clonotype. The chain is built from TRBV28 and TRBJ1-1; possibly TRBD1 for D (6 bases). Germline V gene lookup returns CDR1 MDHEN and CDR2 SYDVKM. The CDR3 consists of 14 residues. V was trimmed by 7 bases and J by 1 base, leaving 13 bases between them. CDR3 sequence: CASKDTGRNTEAFF. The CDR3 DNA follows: TGTGCCAGCAAAGACACAGGGAGGAACACTGAAGCTTTCTTT.

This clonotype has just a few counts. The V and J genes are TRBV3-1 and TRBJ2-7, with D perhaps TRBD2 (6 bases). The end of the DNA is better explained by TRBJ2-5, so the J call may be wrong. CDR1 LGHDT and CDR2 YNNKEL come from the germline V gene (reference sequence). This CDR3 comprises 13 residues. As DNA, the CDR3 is TGTGCCAGCAGCCAGACTAGTGTGCAGACCCAGTACTTC. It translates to CASSQTSVQTQYF.